This TCR beta chain was sequenced during a study of cytotoxic CD8 clonotypes in ibrutinib-treated CLL. The wider study: Of the patients, 11 were relapsed/refractory, 15 treatment-naive and roughly 17 IGHV unmutated. The samples contained a few hundred thousand productive templates on average. They also contained an average of about 100,000 productive rearrangements. Investigators collected response samples after a median 12 months of treatment, range 6 to 36.

Clones were sequenced by immunoSEQ multiplex PCR, and TCRdb holds only the in-frame ones, with some missing. Among 110,000 to 150,000 clones, 70% to 85% were seen once, and the ten largest hold about 29%. V shed 2 bases, J shed 1 base, and the junction held 11 bases outside the gene matches. The germline CDR1 and CDR2 sequences are KGHSH and LQKENI. The CDR3 extends over 18 amino acids. This clone showed up just once. This rearrangement joins TRBV18 to TRBJ1-1; TRBD1 aligns across 9 bases. This specimen was PBMCs, taken after 12 months of ibrutinib treatment. This clonotype was obtained from a human donor with chronic lymphocytic leukemia. CDR3 bases: TGTGCCAGCTCACCAATAGAGACAGGGGGTTATGGGAACACTGAAGCTTTCTTT. Its translation is CASSPIETGGYGNTEAFF.